This T cell receptor (beta chain) was found in a study of post-analysis software for immune sequencing data. Whole-study context: The disease courses covered relapsing-remitting, secondary progressive and progressive-relapsing multiple sclerosis.

Points on this clonotype: Its cognate antigen is unknown.

This CDR3 region has 15 residues. Trimming stripped 5 bases from V and 4 bases from J, with 15 bases between. Per the germline V gene, CDR1 is LNHDA and CDR2 is SQIVND (reference sequence). Overall study findings and caveats: Controls had significantly higher normalized Chao1 diversity than multiple sclerosis patients. Five or six TRBV segments were more frequent in patients than controls; TRBV5-6, TRBV5-1 and TRBV20-1 belonged to this group.

Prepared TCR beta cDNA libraries contained unique molecular identifiers. Some 500,000 cDNA molecules were obtained per 1 to 10 million input T cells. TCRdb processed the PCR reads anew with MiXCR; each CDR3 protein has one entry. This sample has fewer than 850,000 distinct CDR3 sequences, with 30% found just once. Sequenced input: blood. The V gene is TRBV19, the J gene TRBJ1-5; tentatively, D is TRBD1 (6 bases). This sequence originates from a girl aged 5 to 17 with multiple sclerosis. The CDR3 region has the DNA TGTGCCAGTAGTGCTCCAGGGGTACCGAATCAGCCCCAGCATTTT. Residues: CASSAPGVPNQPQHF.